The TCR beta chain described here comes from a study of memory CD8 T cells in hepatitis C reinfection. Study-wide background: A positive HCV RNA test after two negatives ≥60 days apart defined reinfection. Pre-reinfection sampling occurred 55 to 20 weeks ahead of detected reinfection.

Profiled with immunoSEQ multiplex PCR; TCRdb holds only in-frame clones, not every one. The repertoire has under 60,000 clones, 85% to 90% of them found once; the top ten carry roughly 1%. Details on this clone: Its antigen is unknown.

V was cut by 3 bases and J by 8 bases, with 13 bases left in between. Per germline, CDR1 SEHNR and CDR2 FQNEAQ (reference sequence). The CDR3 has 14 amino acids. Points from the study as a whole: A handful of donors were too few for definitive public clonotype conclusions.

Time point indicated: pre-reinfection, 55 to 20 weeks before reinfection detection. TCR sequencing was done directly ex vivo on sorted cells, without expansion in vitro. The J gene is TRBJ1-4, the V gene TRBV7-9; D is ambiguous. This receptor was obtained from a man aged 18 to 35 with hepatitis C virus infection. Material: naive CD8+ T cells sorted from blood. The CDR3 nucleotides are TGTGCCAGCAGCTTGGGCCAGCCCGAGGAAAAACTGTTTTTT. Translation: CASSLGQPEEKLFF.